These 20 T cell receptor beta chains were sequenced from one sample in a study of cytomegalovirus exposure and HLA in healthy donors. A multiplex PCR was run with 60 Vbeta primers and 13 Jbeta primers. Only in-frame clones appear in the TCRdb table, and some are missing; sequencing was by immunoSEQ multiplex PCR. Seen here are fewer than 110,000 clones, roughly 70% observed once, and the top ten hold over 9.5%. Sequencing was performed on PBMCs. All receptors come from a man aged 45-65 years in good health and CMV-seronegative.

Points on this clone: The same CDR3 can be traced to other DNA sequences in this sample. J is TRBJ1-2 and V is TRBV30; no clear D gene. There are 13 residues in the CDR3. Germline CDR1 is GTSNPN and CDR2 is SVGIG (reference sequence). The V gene lost 0 bases and the J gene lost 13 bases, with 18 bases spanning the gap. In DNA form, the CDR3 reads TGTGCCTGGAGTGTACCAGGTGTGGAATTCGGCACCTTC. It specifies CAWSVPGVEFGTF.

This clone was detected only once. This rearrangement joins TRBV7-3 to TRBJ2-1, with 9 bases fitting TRBD2. Trimming cost V 5 bases and J 6 bases; bases outside gene matches: 5. Germline V gene lookup returns CDR1 SGHTA and CDR2 FQGTGA. This CDR3 contains 14 residues. As DNA, the CDR3 is TGTGCCAGCAGCATAGCGGGGGCGGTCAATGAGCAGTTCTTC. Protein product: CASSIAGAVNEQFF.

The rearrangement joins TRBV5-5 to TRBJ1-2; D not resolved. V lost 4 bases to trimming and J lost 0 bases, with 7 bases between them. The CDR3 sequence is 13 residues long. From germline, CDR1 is SGHKS and CDR2 YYEKEE (reference sequence). CDR3 nucleotide sequence: TGTGCCAGCAGCCCCGACACTAACTATGGCTACACCTTC. Protein product: CASSPDTNYGYTF.

This rearrangement joins TRBV2 to TRBJ1-5, with 7 bases matching TRBD1. Germline V lookup: CDR1 SNHLY, CDR2 FYNNEI. V shed 6 bases and J 6 bases; nucleotides not matched to a gene: 5. CDR3 length: 13 amino acids. CDR3 loop: CASRRQGGQPQHF. CDR3 nucleotides: TGTGCCAGCAGGAGACAGGGCGGTCAGCCCCAGCATTTT.

V usage is TRBV5-6 and J usage is TRBJ2-2; the D gene is possibly TRBD1 (6 bases). The CDR3 totals 14 residues. Trimming stripped 5 bases from V and 0 bases from J, with 8 bases between. Germline-derived CDR1 and CDR2 are SGHDT and YYEEEE. This chain's CDR3 is CASRQGANTGELFF. The CDR3 nucleotides read TGTGCCAGCAGACAGGGCGCGAACACCGGGGAGCTGTTTTTT.

The chain is built from TRBV7-9 and TRBJ1-3; perhaps TRBD1 as D (6 bases). This CDR3 is 15 amino acids long. CDR1 and CDR2 (germline): SEHNR, FQNEAQ (reference sequence). V shed 7 bases and J shed 0 bases, with 13 bases lying between them. CDR3 region: CASNSRDNSGNTIYF. CDR3 coding DNA: TGTGCCAGCAACTCCCGGGACAACTCTGGAAACACCATATATTTT.

The chain links TRBV7-2 to TRBJ2-7; a weak D match, TRBD2 (5 bases). V lost 4 bases and J 4 bases, leaving 8 bases between the germline ends. Germline CDR1 reads SGHTA; CDR2 reads FQGNSA. This CDR3 has 12 residues. CDR3 sequence: CASSSDWYEQYF. The DNA of the CDR3 is TGTGCCAGCAGCTCGGACTGGTACGAGCAGTACTTC.

This rearrangement joins TRBV18 to TRBJ1-4, with D possibly matching TRBD1 (5 bases). Per germline, CDR1 KGHSH and CDR2 LQKENI. The V end was cut by 2 bases, the J end by 3 bases, with 16 bases between. The CDR3 is made up of 17 amino acids. Here the CDR3 reads CASSPRTPLEANEKLFF. As DNA, the CDR3 is TGTGCCAGCTCACCAAGGACACCCCTAGAGGCTAATGAAAAACTGTTTTTT.

The chain employs TRBV4-1 and TRBJ1-5; 8 nucleotides line up with TRBD1. Germline V gives CDR1 MGHRA, CDR2 YSYEKL. The CDR3 sequence is 13 residues long. Unmatched junction bases numbered 0, after V lost 3 bases and J lost 5 bases. This chain's CDR3 is CASSQDRDQPQHF. The CDR3, as DNA: TGCGCCAGCAGCCAGGACAGGGATCAGCCCCAGCATTTT.

The chain combines TRBV6-5 with TRBJ2-5; possibly TRBD1 for D (6 bases). This CDR3 has 15 amino acids. The germline V gene encodes CDR1 MNHEY and CDR2 SVGAGI. With 6 bases removed from V and 4 bases from J, the gap between germline ends came to 18 bases. The CDR3 sequence is CASSGRQVTVETQYF. CDR3 in DNA: TGTGCCAGCAGCGGACGACAGGTCACGGTAGAGACCCAGTACTTC.

The rearrangement joins TRBV5-4 to TRBJ2-7, with 8 bases identical to TRBD1. The CDR3 contains 15 residues. Germline values: CDR1 SGHNT, CDR2 YYREEE (reference sequence). Losses at the gene ends were 3 bases for V and 4 bases for J; bases not matched to a gene: 9. CDR3 protein: CASSSAPGGAYEQYF. In DNA form, the CDR3 reads TGTGCCAGCAGCTCCGCCCCAGGGGGCGCGTACGAGCAGTACTTC.

This clone has more than one count but fewer than ten. V and J are TRBV15 and TRBJ1-5; no firm D call. The CDR3 covers 15 residues. Germline CDR1 is LNHNV and CDR2 is YYDKDF (reference sequence). V lost 0 bases and J lost 4, with 10 bases in between. CDR3 in amino acids: CATSREGTGNQPQHF. CDR3 DNA sequence: TGTGCCACCAGCAGAGAAGGAACGGGAAATCAGCCCCAGCATTTT.

This chain connects TRBV10-1 to TRBJ2-5; TRBD1 matches 7 bases. Unmatched junction bases numbered 6, after V lost 2 bases and J lost 3 bases. This CDR3 comprises 15 residues. Germline V lookup: CDR1 WNHNN, CDR2 SYGVQD (reference sequence). CDR3: CASSEQTGLKETQYF. CDR3 sequence (DNA): TGCGCCAGCAGTGAGCAGACAGGGCTGAAAGAGACCCAGTACTTC.

This clone has more than one count but fewer than ten. The chain uses TRBV9 and TRBJ2-3; 15 nucleotides line up with TRBD2. Trimming at V came to 3 bases and at J to 4 bases, leaving 3 bases not matched to a gene. Per the germline V gene, CDR1 is SGDLS and CDR2 is YYNGEE. This CDR3 region has 16 residues. The CDR3 loop is CASSGWTSGRADTQYF. CDR3 bases: TGTGCCAGCAGCGGCTGGACTAGCGGGAGGGCAGATACGCAGTATTTT.

The chain has TRBV6-6 and TRBJ1-2; 11 nucleotides align to TRBD1. The V segment lost 6 bases and the J segment 5 bases; nucleotides outside the gene matches: 5. The CDR3 covers 14 residues. The V gene's germline CDR1 is MNHNY and CDR2 SVGAGI (reference sequence). As DNA, the CDR3 is TGTGCCAGCAGCGGGACAGGGGGGCCGTATGGCTACACCTTC. Its protein is CASSGTGGPYGYTF.

The rearrangement uses TRBV28 and TRBJ2-3; 14 positions match TRBD2. Trimming took 5 bases from V and 5 from J; bases not matched to a gene: 9. The CDR3 is 17 residues long. CDR1 is MDHEN, CDR2 SYDVKM, per germline. The CDR3 DNA reads TGTGCCAGCAGTCCGCGACTAGCGGGGGGGCGTGGAGATACGCAGTATTTT. Translated, it gives CASSPRLAGGRGDTQYF.

This chain links TRBV27 with TRBJ2-1, with D possibly TRBD1 on 5 matching bases. The CDR3 extends over 16 amino acids. Germline V CDR1 and CDR2: MNHEY, SMNVEV (reference sequence). Trimming pared 2 bases from V and 3 bases from J, leaving 14 bases between. CDR3 nucleotides: TGTGCCAGCAGTTTAAGGTCAGGGATTAACTACAATGAGCAGTTCTTC. It codes for CASSLRSGINYNEQFF.

This clone has just a few counts. This chain joins TRBV7-2 and TRBJ2-5; 12 nucleotides agree with TRBD2. The CDR3 is made up of 15 amino acids. The J segment lost 4 bases and the V segment lost 5 bases, leaving 5 bases of the junction unmatched. Germline lookup yields CDR1 SGHTA and CDR2 FQGNSA. CDR3: CASSPPSGRGETQYF. In DNA form, the CDR3 reads TGTGCCAGCAGCCCCCCTAGCGGGAGGGGAGAGACCCAGTACTTC.

This CDR3 reads CASRSGTAFGELFF. The CDR3 nucleotides read TGTGCCAGCAGGAGCGGGACGGCATTCGGGGAGCTGTTTTTT. This sequence joins TRBV7-9 and TRBJ2-2; 7 positions agree with TRBD2. Per germline, CDR1 SEHNR and CDR2 FQNEAQ (reference sequence). CDR3 length: 14 residues. V was pared by 6 bases and J by 7 bases, with 8 bases of the junction left unmatched.

The chain couples TRBV9 to TRBJ1-3; TRBD1 matches 9 bases. Germline lookup yields CDR1 SGDLS and CDR2 YYNGEE. V shed 0 bases, J shed 2 bases, and the junction held 12 bases outside the gene matches. The length of the CDR3 is 19 residues. For the CDR3, the DNA is TGTGCCAGCAGCGTAGCGGGGGTGGACAGGGGCGCTACTGGAAACACCATATATTTT. Its protein product is CASSVAGVDRGATGNTIYF. The full variable domain, its missing parts supplied by reference TRBV9 and TRBJ1-3, is DSGVTQTPKHLITATGQRVTLRCSPRSGDLSVYWYQQSLDQGLQFLIQYYNGEERAKGNILERFSAQQFPDLHSELNLSSLELGDSALYFCASSVAGVDRGATGNTIYFGEGSWLTVV.